This T cell receptor beta chain stems from a study of identical twins. This clonotype was found many times. What it recognizes is unknown. Germline assignment: CDR1 SGHNT and CDR2 YYREEE (reference sequence). CDR3 length equals 15 residues. With V trimmed by 0 bases and J by 0 bases, 3 bases remained unmatched. Study findings and constraints: The study found weaker excess twin sharing in beta out-of-frame sequences. Researchers reported excess low generation probability among twin-shared out-of-frame alpha sequences.

Unique molecular identifiers were present on the cDNA, and a universal primer site came from template switching. TCRdb used MiXCR to reprocess the 5' RACE reads, holding one entry per CDR3 protein. The sample has 1.5 million to 2 million distinct CDR3 sequences, under 35% seen once. In every case, the donor was a healthy Caucasian. Material for sequencing was cord blood. This receptor was taken from a newborn girl in good health. This chain connects TRBV5-4 to TRBJ2-7; the match to TRBD1 covers 7 bases. The CDR3 region is CASSLGGQSSYEQYF. CDR3 nucleotides: TGTGCCAGCAGCTTGGGGGGACAGAGCTCCTACGAGCAGTACTTC.